The 26 T cell receptor beta chains given below trace back to one sample, sequenced in a study of cytomegalovirus exposure and HLA in healthy donors. PCR involved 60 Vbeta and 13 Jbeta primers. This table comes from immunoSEQ multiplex PCR, and its TCRdb copy is limited to in-frame clones, with some not included. The data hold just over 150,000 clones, with around 76% observed a single time. Sequenced material: PBMCs. The source of these receptors is a female donor in good health and CMV-seronegative.

The V gene is TRBV27, the J gene TRBJ2-3, with TRBD1 matching over 7 bases. The CDR3 totals 13 residues. Unmatched junction bases numbered 2, after V lost 4 bases and J lost 4 bases. Germline CDR1 MNHEY, CDR2 SMNVEV (reference sequence). The CDR3 sequence is CASSYTGADTQYF. CDR3 sequence (DNA): TGTGCCAGCAGTTACACAGGGGCAGATACGCAGTATTTT.

The chain recombines TRBV4-1 with TRBJ1-1, with D maybe TRBD1 (5 bases). Germline CDR1 and CDR2: MGHRA and YSYEKL. V gave up 1 base and J gave up 7 bases, with 19 bases separating them. This CDR3 spans 16 amino acids. CDR3 sequence: CASSQASTRVGFEAFF. CDR3 nucleotide sequence: TGCGCCAGCAGCCAAGCCTCCACCAGGGTGGGGTTTGAAGCTTTCTTT.

The V call is TRBV9, the J call TRBJ1-3; tentative D call: TRBD1 (5 bases). CDR3 length equals 15 residues. The V gene lost 0 bases and the J gene lost 0 bases, with 7 bases spanning the gap. Germline V gene data show CDR1 as SGDLS and CDR2 as YYNGEE. The CDR3 DNA is TGTGCCAGCAGCGTAGGGGGGGACTCTGGAAACACCATATATTTT. Its translation is CASSVGGDSGNTIYF.

This clone appeared once. The gene calls are TRBV7-3 and TRBJ2-7; D is unresolved. Trimming removed 1 base at V and 3 bases at J, with 7 bases between. Germline V gene sequence: CDR1 SGHTA, CDR2 FQGTGA. The CDR3 contains 13 residues. CDR3 nucleotides: TGTGCCAGCAGCTTAAGCGGAATCTACGAGCAGTACTTC. Its protein is CASSLSGIYEQYF. Full variable domain (missing parts from reference TRBV7-3 and TRBJ2-7): GAGVSQTPSNKVTEKGKYVELRCDPISGHTALYWYRQSLGQGPEFLIYFQGTGAADDSGLPNDRFFAVRPEGSVSTLKIQRTERGDSAVYLCASSLSGIYEQYFGPGTRLTVT.

With respect to this clone: This CDR3 is also generated by other DNA sequences in the sample. The gene calls are TRBV5-1 and TRBJ1-6, with D maybe TRBD1 (5 bases). This CDR3 spans 17 amino acids. CDR1 is SGHRS, CDR2 YFSETQ, per germline. The V and J ends lost 3 bases and 4 bases respectively, with 17 bases between them. The CDR3 DNA reads TGCGCCAGCAGCTCCTCCGGGACGGGGGGTTATAATTCACCCCTCCACTTT. This gives the protein CASSSSGTGGYNSPLHF.

Comments on this clone: Since the CDR3 does not end with the conserved phenylalanine or tryptophan, this likely comes from a read error. The rearrangement joins TRBV11-2 to TRBJ2-4, with TRBD2 matching over 8 bases. Per the germline V gene, CDR1 is SGHAT and CDR2 is FQNNGV. The CDR3 has 16 amino acids. V lost 3 bases, J lost 8 bases, and 12 bases stayed unmatched. CDR3 loop: CASSFFLGGAYDIQYL. In DNA, the CDR3 is TGTGCCAGCAGCTTCTTTCTCGGGGGGGCTTACGACATTCAGTACCTC.

The chain employs TRBV27 and TRBJ2-2; no reliable D call. The CDR3 runs 17 residues. The germline gives CDR1 MNHEY, CDR2 SMNVEV (reference sequence). Trimming shortened V by 3 bases and J by 1 base, and 15 bases separated the two germline ends. The CDR3 DNA follows: TGTGCCAGCAGTTTGACTTTGAGGCCCTGGAACACCGGGGAGCTGTTTTTT. Protein: CASSLTLRPWNTGELFF.

The V and J genes are TRBV6-4 and TRBJ2-2; D might be TRBD1 (5 bases). The V gene lost 0 bases and the J gene lost 5 bases, with 10 bases spanning the gap. This CDR3 is 15 amino acids long. Germline loops: CDR1 MRHNA, CDR2 SNTAGT. DNA for the CDR3: TGTGCCAGCAGTGACTCACCAGGGCGGACCGGGGAGCTGTTTTTT. It yields the protein CASSDSPGRTGELFF.

This rearrangement joins TRBV5-4 to TRBJ1-2, with 7 bases that match TRBD1. Per the germline V gene, CDR1 is SGHNT and CDR2 is YYREEE (reference sequence). The ends lost 2 bases at V and 3 bases at J; junction bases unmatched: 4. The CDR3 covers 14 residues. As DNA, the CDR3 is TGTGCCAGCAGCTTTTCAGACAGGGACTATGGCTACACCTTC. Its translation: CASSFSDRDYGYTF.

The V gene is TRBV7-3, the J gene TRBJ2-3; D might be TRBD2 (6 bases). The CDR3 consists of 17 residues. Trimming removed 1 base from V and 5 bases from J, with 19 bases in between. CDR1 SGHTA and CDR2 FQGTGA come from the germline V gene. Written as DNA, the CDR3 is TGTGCCAGCAGCTTAAGGGGACTCGCCTCGGTAGGAGATACGCAGTATTTT. It specifies CASSLRGLASVGDTQYF.

There are a few counts of this clone. CDR3 nucleotide sequence: TGTGCCAGCAGTGAATCGGGCAGGGGTTACGAGCAGTACTTC. Translating gives CASSESGRGYEQYF. V is TRBV6-1 and J is TRBJ2-7, with D possibly being TRBD1 (6 bases). Trimming shortened V by 2 bases and J by 4 bases, and 12 bases separated the two germline ends. Germline lookup yields CDR1 MNHNS and CDR2 SASEGT. The CDR3 covers 14 residues.

The chain carries TRBV5-1 and TRBJ2-3; 9 nucleotides align to TRBD1. The CDR3 sequence is 15 residues long. Germline V gives CDR1 SGHRS, CDR2 YFSETQ. V dropped 4 bases and J dropped 6; count of bases not matched to a gene: 9. The CDR3 sequence is CASSLRGQGFDTQYF. The CDR3 DNA reads as TGCGCCAGCAGCCTACGGGGACAGGGATTTGATACGCAGTATTTT.

The rearrangement joins TRBV5-4 to TRBJ2-1; 9 bases are a match to TRBD2. CDR3 length: 15 amino acids. From germline, CDR1 is SGHNT and CDR2 YYREEE (reference sequence). Unmatched junction bases numbered 7, after V lost 5 bases and J lost 4 bases. The CDR3 loop reads CASSQTSGLYNEQFF. The CDR3 region has the DNA TGTGCCAGCAGTCAAACTAGCGGGCTATACAATGAGCAGTTCTTC.

The chain joins TRBV25-1 to TRBJ1-1; possibly TRBD1 for D (6 bases). Germline CDR1 MGHDK, CDR2 SYGVNS. The CDR3 length is 14 residues. The ends were cut back, 8 bases at V and 1 base at J, with 14 bases in the middle. CDR3 DNA: TGTGCCAGCGGCTCCATGGACAGGAACACTGAAGCTTTCTTT. This gives the protein CASGSMDRNTEAFF.

The rearrangement joins TRBV5-4 to TRBJ1-2; 8 bases match TRBD1. Looked up from germline, CDR1 is SGHNT and CDR2 is YYREEE (reference sequence). The V and J ends lost 0 bases and 5 bases, in that order; junction bases with no gene match: 6. There are 15 residues in the CDR3. The CDR3 here is CASSLDADRVYGYTF. The CDR3, as DNA: TGTGCCAGCAGCTTGGATGCGGACAGGGTTTATGGCTACACCTTC.

This clone appeared a few times. The CDR3 is CASSDSRTGMLNEQYF. The CDR3 DNA sequence: TGTGCCAGTAGTGATAGCCGGACAGGGATGCTGAACGAGCAGTACTTC. The chain recombines TRBV19 with TRBJ2-7; 8 bases match TRBD1. Germline loops: CDR1 LNHDA, CDR2 SQIVND (reference sequence). V dropped 5 bases and J dropped 5; count of bases not matched to a gene: 14. This CDR3 region has 16 residues.

V usage is TRBV6-5 and J usage is TRBJ1-5; the D gene is possibly TRBD1 (5 bases). CDR1 and CDR2 from the germline V gene are MNHEY and SVGAGI. Trimming left V 6 bases short and J 6 bases short, with 15 bases between. This CDR3 has 14 residues. CDR3 protein: CASSWGTGAQPQHF. In DNA, the CDR3 is TGTGCCAGCAGCTGGGGGACTGGGGCTCAGCCCCAGCATTTT.

This sequence joins TRBV6-6 and TRBJ2-7, with a weak D call TRBD1 (6 bases). CDR1 and CDR2 from the germline V gene are MNHNY and SVGAGI (reference sequence). CDR3 size: 15 residues. V was trimmed by 0 bases and J by 5 bases, leaving 14 bases between them. DNA for the CDR3: TGTGCCAGCAGTTACTCTCGGCAGGGGAGAGACGAGCAGTACTTC. Translation: CASSYSRQGRDEQYF.

This clone was found once. The chain combines TRBV4-2 with TRBJ2-5; 10 bases fit TRBD2. This CDR3 region has 17 residues. Germline trimming cut 0 bases from V and 5 bases from J; bases unmatched to any gene: 9. Per the germline V gene, CDR1 is LGHNA and CDR2 is YNFKEQ. CDR3 protein: CASSQDPSGGRVETQYF. In nucleotides, the CDR3 is TGTGCCAGCAGCCAAGATCCTAGCGGGGGTAGAGTTGAGACCCAGTACTTC.

Details on this clone: At one end, the junction sequence differs from germline, possibly due to a read error. The V call is TRBV30, the J call TRBJ2-5; D might be TRBD2 (5 bases). Germline V gene sequence: CDR1 GTSNPN, CDR2 SVGIG (reference sequence). This CDR3 is 13 amino acids long. In nucleotides, the CDR3 is TGTGCCTGGAGTGTACAGCTAGCAGAAACCCTAAACTTC. It yields the protein CAWSVQLAETLNF.

V and J are TRBV14 and TRBJ2-2, with TRBD1 matching 9 bases. The CDR3 has 16 amino acids. The germline V gene encodes CDR1 SGHDN and CDR2 FVKESK. The J segment lost 2 bases and the V segment lost 4 bases, leaving 5 bases of the junction unmatched. CDR3 in DNA: TGTGCCAGCAGCCGGGGACAGGGCGCAAACACCGGGGAGCTGTTTTTT. This translates into CASSRGQGANTGELFF.

The rearrangement links TRBV5-1 to TRBJ1-1; 8 bases agree with TRBD1. The trim removed 4 bases at V and 10 bases at J, leaving 18 bases unmatched. Germline V lookup: CDR1 SGHRS, CDR2 YFSETQ. CDR3 size: 16 residues. The CDR3 coding sequence is TGCGCCAGCAGCCCTAGCCAAACCAGGGGGCTTAGGGGAGCTTTCTTT. Its protein is CASSPSQTRGLRGAFF.

The gene calls are TRBV7-8 and TRBJ1-2, with TRBD1 as a possible D gene (6 bases). V lost 3 bases to trimming and J lost 3 bases, with 11 bases between them. Looked up from germline, CDR1 is SGHVS and CDR2 is FQNEAQ. The CDR3 is made up of 14 amino acids. CDR3 sequence: CASSLAGGDYGYTF. The CDR3, as DNA: TGTGCCAGCAGCTTGGCGGGGGGCGACTATGGCTACACCTTC.

This clone turned up a few times. The chain joins TRBV5-1 to TRBJ1-4; possible D gene TRBD1, 5 bases. Trimming took 0 bases from V and 16 from J, leaving 16 bases between them. Germline lookup yields CDR1 SGHRS and CDR2 YFSETQ. The CDR3 is made up of 13 amino acids. This CDR3 reads CASSLEQGGERFF. CDR3 DNA: TGCGCCAGCAGCTTGGAGCAGGGAGGGGAGCGGTTTTTT.

The DNA for the CDR3 is TGTGCCATCAGCCAAGCCTCTAGCGGGGGGGCAAACAATGAGCAGTTCTTC. Its translation: CAISQASSGGANNEQFF. The chain is built from TRBV10-3 and TRBJ2-1, with 12 bases matching TRBD2. The ends lost 6 bases at V and 5 bases at J; junction bases unmatched: 11. From germline, CDR1 is ENHRY and CDR2 SYGVKD. The CDR3 loop spans 17 amino acids.

V and J are TRBV29-1 and TRBJ1-1, with D possibly matching TRBD1 (6 bases). Germline-derived CDR1 and CDR2 are SQVTM and ANQGSEA. Trimming took 5 bases from V and 1 from J, leaving 14 bases between them. CDR3 length: 14 residues. As DNA, the CDR3 is TGCAGCGTTATGAAAGGGGGGGGGAACACTGAAGCTTTCTTT. Its protein product is CSVMKGGGNTEAFF.